This T cell receptor (beta chain) was documented in a study of blood T cell repertoires in COVID-19. Study-wide background: The United States, Italy and Spain supplied acute and convalescent COVID-19 samples.

Per the study methods: Quantification of nucleated cells was approximated via reference gene primer amplification. Libraries were prepared by immunoSEQ multiplex PCR; TCRdb keeps only in-frame clonotypes and omits some of them. V and J calls and clone size follow that table, whereas D and trimming were derived from the DNA. The sample has about 120,000 clones, less than 85% seen once. CDR3 size: 12 residues. V lost 3 bases to trimming and J lost 6 bases, with 8 bases between them. This TCR was sampled from a man younger than 45 with acute or convalescent COVID-19. Material: peripheral blood. The chain recombines TRBV12-3 or TRBV12-4 with TRBJ1-1; D unclear. CDR3 loop: CASSFPESEAFF. CDR3 DNA sequence: TGTGCCAGCAGTTTCCCGGAGTCTGAAGCTTTCTTT.